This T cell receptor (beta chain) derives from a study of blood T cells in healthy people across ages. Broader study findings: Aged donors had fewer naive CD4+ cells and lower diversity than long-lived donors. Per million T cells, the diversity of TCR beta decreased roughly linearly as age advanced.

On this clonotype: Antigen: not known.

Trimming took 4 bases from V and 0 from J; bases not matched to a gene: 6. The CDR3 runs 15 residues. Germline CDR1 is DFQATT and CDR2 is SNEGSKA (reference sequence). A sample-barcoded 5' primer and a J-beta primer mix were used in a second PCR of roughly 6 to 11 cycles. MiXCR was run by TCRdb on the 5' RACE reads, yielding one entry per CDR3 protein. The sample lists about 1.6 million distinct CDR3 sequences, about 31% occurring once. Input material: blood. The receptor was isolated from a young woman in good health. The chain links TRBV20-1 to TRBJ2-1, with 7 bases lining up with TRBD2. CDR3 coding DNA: TGCAGTGCTACCCTAGCGGTAAGCTCCTACAATGAGCAGTTCTTC. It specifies CSATLAVSSYNEQFF.